The clone carrying this T cell receptor (beta chain) was counted a few times. It was cDNA, reverse transcribed from extracted RNA, that served as the sequencing template. Generated by immunoSEQ multiplex PCR, the TCRdb table keeps only in-frame clones and is missing some. The profile shows roughly 220,000 clones, under 70% of them singletons. The sample originates from a study of CD8+ T cells in alopecia areata. Germline V gene data show CDR1 as SGHDT and CDR2 as YYEEEE. This CDR3 is 15 amino acids long. Trimming shortened V by 1 base and J by 0 bases, and 5 bases separated the two germline ends. Treatment noted: oral pan-JAK inhibitor, 5-10 mg twice daily.

The chain carries TRBV5-6 and TRBJ2-6; a weak D match, TRBD2 (5 bases). The specimen was CD4+ T cells sorted from blood, collected between weeks 44 and 45, from a patient treated with tofacitinib. The sequence came from a human donor with alopecia areata. CDR3 coding DNA: TGTGCCAGCAGCTTGCGGGGCTCTGGGGCCAACGTCCTGACTTTC. Protein sequence: CASSLRGSGANVLTF.